This TCR beta chain came from a study of monozygotic twins with cystic fibrosis. V gave up 6 bases and J gave up 6 bases, with 15 bases separating them. Germline V CDR1 and CDR2: MGHDK, SYGVNS. This CDR3 region has 15 residues. Here immunoSEQ multiplex PCR was the method, and the copy in TCRdb shows in-frame clones only, minus some. The profile covers tens of thousands of clones, with under 95% appearing a single time and under 0.3% taken by the ten largest. The study's findings and limits: Nucleotide-identical clonotype sharing was significantly higher within monozygotic CF twin pairs than between unrelated CF individuals.

About this clone: Its antigen remains unidentified.

The chain uses TRBV25-1 and TRBJ1-6; a weak D match, TRBD1 (5 bases). The source is a girl aged 2 to 9 with cystic fibrosis. The material sequenced was blood. CDR3 residues: CASSPAGRLNSPLHF. The CDR3 nucleotides are TGTGCCAGCAGCCCCGCAGGGAGGCTTAATTCACCCCTCCACTTT.